The next 14 T cell receptor beta chains were all read from a single sample in a study of patients and donors after allogeneic stem cell transplantation (dated by TCRdb to the early 2020s). The library was obtained by RT-PCR. The sequencing machine was a NextSeq 550. TCRdb redid the processing of the public reads, applying fastp at Q25 and MiXCR, and retained in-frame beta chains. CDR3 protein duplicates are merged, each entry listing the most common genes and DNA. This sample holds over 130,000 distinct CDR3 sequences; approximately 37% were observed only once. Around 50% of the sample rests with the top ten. Sequenced input: blood, either unsorted or a sorted T cell fraction (not recorded which). These receptors were obtained from a human donor who was either an allogeneic HSCT recipient or a stem cell or donor lymphocyte infusion donor (not recorded which). It is not recorded whose cells these are; they may come from a transplant donor.

The chain is built from TRBV7-3 and TRBJ2-5, with D perhaps TRBD1 (5 bases). V was pared by 5 bases and J by 5 bases, with 15 bases between. Germline V CDR1 and CDR2: SGHTA, FQGTGA. The CDR3 is made up of 14 amino acids. CDR3 amino acids: CASSKGPGLETQYF. The DNA of the CDR3 is TGTGCCAGCAGCAAAGGTCCAGGGTTGGAGACCCAGTACTTC.

V is TRBV7-8 and J is TRBJ1-5; no clear D gene. The CDR3 has 14 amino acids. Germline CDR1 reads SGHVS; CDR2 reads FQNEAQ. Trimming cost V 7 bases and J 4 bases, with 14 bases left between them. The CDR3 bases are TGTGCCAGCACACCCCTAGAGGGAAATCAGCCCCAGCATTTT. This codes for CASTPLEGNQPQHF.

The gene calls are TRBV30 and TRBJ1-4, with D unresolved. V lost 4 bases and J 8 bases, leaving 14 bases between the germline ends. This CDR3 comprises 13 residues. CDR1 and CDR2 (germline): GTSNPN, SVGIG (reference sequence). CDR3 nucleotides: TGTGCCTGGACCGGCCTCCATGGGGAAAAACTGTTTTTT. It codes for CAWTGLHGEKLFF.

This chain connects TRBV5-1 to TRBJ1-6; D possibly corresponds to TRBD1 (5 bases). Germline CDR1 SGHRS, CDR2 YFSETQ. CDR3 size: 15 residues. Trimming stripped 5 bases from V and 7 bases from J, with 16 bases between. Written as DNA, the CDR3 is TGCGCCAGCAGGCTACGACAGACCAACAATTCACCCCTCCACTTT. Translation gives CASRLRQTNNSPLHF.

This clonotype was picked up a small number of times. The genes are TRBV20-1 and TRBJ1-2; the match to TRBD1 covers 10 bases. There are 13 residues in the CDR3. V trimming: 6 bases; J trimming: 8 bases; junction bases outside the gene matches: 9. Germline V lookup: CDR1 DFQATT, CDR2 SNEGSKA (reference sequence). The CDR3 sequence: CSARPGQGMGYTF. CDR3 DNA: TGCAGTGCCCGCCCGGGACAGGGGATGGGCTACACCTTC.

The J gene is TRBJ2-1, the V gene TRBV5-1; 9 nucleotides agree with TRBD1. The J segment lost 7 bases and the V segment lost 3 bases, leaving 11 bases of the junction unmatched. The CDR3 totals 16 residues. The V gene's germline CDR1 is SGHRS and CDR2 YFSETQ. The CDR3 nucleotides are TGCGCCAGCAGCTGGACTCCGGGACAGGGAGCAAATGAGCAGTTCTTC. It is translated as CASSWTPGQGANEQFF.

The chain has TRBV7-2 and TRBJ1-4; tentative D call: TRBD1 (5 bases). This CDR3 contains 13 residues. V was pared by 5 bases and J by 8 bases, with 12 bases between. In germline, CDR1 is SGHTA, CDR2 FQGNSA. CDR3 coding DNA: TGTGCCAGCAGCCCGAGGGGCGGGGAAAAACTGTTTTTT. This encodes CASSPRGGEKLFF.

The chain uses TRBV7-6 and TRBJ1-5, with unresolved D. Germline CDR1 reads SGHVS; CDR2 reads FNYEAQ. The ends were cut back, 5 bases at V and 7 bases at J, with 15 bases in the middle. The CDR3 extends over 14 amino acids. CDR3 coding DNA: TGTGCCAGCAGCGTCAGGATTGAAGGGCAGCCCCAGCATTTT. It codes for CASSVRIEGQPQHF. Supplemented by reference TRBV7-6 and TRBJ1-5, the full variable domain reads GAGVSQSPRYKVTKRGQDVALRCDPISGHVSLYWYRQALGQGPEFLTYFNYEAQQDKSGLPNDRFSAERPEGSISTLTIQRTEQRDSAMYRCASSVRIEGQPQHFGDGTRLSIL.

This clonotype was seen a few times. The V and J genes are TRBV10-3 and TRBJ1-6, with 7 positions matching TRBD1. This CDR3 is built from 14 residues. Germline loops: CDR1 ENHRY, CDR2 SYGVKD. The V segment lost 4 bases and the J segment 10 bases; nucleotides outside the gene matches: 7. The CDR3 coding sequence is TGTGCCATCAGTGGGACAGGTTCTGGATCACCCCTCCACTTT. It yields the protein CAISGTGSGSPLHF.

The chain couples TRBV28 to TRBJ1-1; the match to TRBD1 covers 8 bases. V lost 3 bases and J lost 11; bases outside the gene matches: 8. Per germline, CDR1 MDHEN and CDR2 SYDVKM. This CDR3 is 13 amino acids long. CDR3 sequence reads: CASSFVTGELAFF. In DNA form, the CDR3 reads TGTGCCAGCAGTTTTGTGACAGGGGAATTGGCTTTCTTT.

The chain is built from TRBV5-1 and TRBJ2-1, with D perhaps being TRBD1 or TRBD2 (5 bases each). The CDR3 covers 15 residues. Germline CDR1 is SGHRS and CDR2 is YFSETQ. V dropped 2 bases and J dropped 8 bases, with 17 bases sitting between them. CDR3 protein: CASSFTRDRRDEQFF. CDR3 nucleotide sequence: TGCGCCAGCAGCTTTACCCGGGACCGAAGGGATGAGCAGTTCTTC. The variable domain in full, with the rest retrieved from reference TRBV5-1 and TRBJ2-1, is KAGVTQTPRYLIKTRGQQVTLSCSPISGHRSVSWYQQTPGQGLQFLFEYFSETQRNKGNFPGRFSGRQFSNSRSEMNVSTLELGDSALYLCASSFTRDRRDEQFFGPGTRLTVL.

The CDR3: CASRQDRVRTEAFF. The DNA of the CDR3 is TGTGCCAGCAGACAGGACCGGGTGAGAACTGAAGCTTTCTTT. The chain combines TRBV28 with TRBJ1-1; D might be TRBD1 (5 bases). CDR3 length equals 14 residues. With 6 bases removed from V and 5 bases from J, the gap between germline ends came to 16 bases. Germline loops: CDR1 MDHEN, CDR2 SYDVKM.

This clonotype appeared a few times. The rearrangement links TRBV27 to TRBJ2-7; possibly TRBD1 for D (5 bases). Looked up from germline, CDR1 is MNHEY and CDR2 is SMNVEV (reference sequence). This CDR3 region has 13 residues. Trimming removed 3 bases from V and 1 base from J, with 7 bases in between. CDR3 in amino acids: CASSLGQSYEQYF. In nucleotides, the CDR3 is TGTGCCAGCAGTTTGGGGCAGTCCTACGAGCAGTACTTC.

V usage is TRBV12-3 or TRBV12-4 and J usage is TRBJ2-6; D is ambiguous. V shed 3 bases and J shed 0 bases, with 12 bases lying between them. The CDR3 covers 17 residues. DNA for the CDR3: TGTGCCAGCAGTTTTTATGGCGGCATCTCTGGGGCCAACGTCCTGACTTTC. Its translation: CASSFYGGISGANVLTF.